This T cell receptor (beta chain) comes out of a study of regulatory dendritic cells for organ transplantation. CFSE-labeled sorted T cells met regulatory or mature dendritic cells for under 6 days. The CDR3 runs to 15 residues. The germline V and J ends were trimmed by 6 bases and 4 bases, with 16 bases remaining between them. CDR1 and CDR2 from the germline V gene are SNHLY and FYNNEI. About this clone itself: Antigen specificity is unknown.

Using immunoSEQ multiplex PCR, the repertoire was profiled, and TCRdb retains in-frame clones only, with some absent. Here the sample spans 12,000 or so clones, around two thirds being singletons. The chain combines TRBV2 with TRBJ1-5; tentative D call: TRBD1 (6 bases). Sequenced input: naive CD4+ T cells from blood cultured with regulatory dendritic cells. Subset given: CD45RA+ naive T cells. This clonotype was obtained from a human donor in good health. CDR3 sequence (DNA): TGTGCCAGCAGCGGCACCGGGACACAGAATCAGCCCCAGCATTTT. Amino acid sequence: CASSGTGTQNQPQHF.